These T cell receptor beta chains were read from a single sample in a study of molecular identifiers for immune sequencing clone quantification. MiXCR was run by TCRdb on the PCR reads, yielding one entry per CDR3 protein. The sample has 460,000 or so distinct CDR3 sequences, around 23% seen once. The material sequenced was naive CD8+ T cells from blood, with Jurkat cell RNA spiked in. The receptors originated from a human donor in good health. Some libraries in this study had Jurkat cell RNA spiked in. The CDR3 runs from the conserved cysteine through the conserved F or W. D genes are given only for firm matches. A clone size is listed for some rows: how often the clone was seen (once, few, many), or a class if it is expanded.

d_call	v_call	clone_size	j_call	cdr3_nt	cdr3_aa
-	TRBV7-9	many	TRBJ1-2	TGTGCCAGCAGCCAGACCAGAACCGACTATGGCTACACCTTC	CASSQTRTDYGYTF
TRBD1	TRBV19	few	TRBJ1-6	TGTGCCAGCGGACAGGATAATTCACCCCTCCACTTT	CASGQDNSPLHF
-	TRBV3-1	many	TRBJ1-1	TGTGCCAGCAGCCGCGGGACTTTAGGCGAGTTTGAAGCTTTCTTT	CASSRGTLGEFEAFF
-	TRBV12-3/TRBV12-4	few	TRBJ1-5	TGTGCCAGCAGTTTTTCCTACAATCAGCCCCAGCATTTT	CASSFSYNQPQHF
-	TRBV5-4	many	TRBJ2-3	TGTGCCAGCCGCGATAGCACAGATACGCAGTATTTT	CASRDSTDTQYF
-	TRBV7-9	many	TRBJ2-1	TGTGCCAGCAGCGAACCCAGGATTGATGAGCAGTTCTTC	CASSEPRIDEQFF
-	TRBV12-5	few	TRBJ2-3	TGTGCTAGTGAAGACATAACCCAAAGCACAGATACGCAGTATTTT	CASEDITQSTDTQYF
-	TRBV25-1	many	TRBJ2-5	TGTGCCAGCAGTGACAACGTCTGGGGGGAGACCCAGTACTTC	CASSDNVWGETQYF
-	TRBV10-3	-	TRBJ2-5	TGTGCCATCGGTGATAGCCAGGGAAGCTCAATTGAGACCCAGTACTTC	CAIGDSQGSSIETQYF
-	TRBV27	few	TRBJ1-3	TGTGCCAGCAGTTTAAGGGGTGGGGGAAACACCATATATTTT	CASSLRGGGNTIYF